Below, 10 T cell receptor beta chains from the same sample are listed, as sequenced in a study of beta chain features in type 1 diabetes. Expressed TCRB transcripts were sequenced after all isolated RNA was converted to cDNA. TCRdb's copy holds only in-frame clones and misses some; the assay was immunoSEQ multiplex PCR. This table has 37,000 or so clones, roughly 50% appearing once. Sequencing used central memory CD4+ T cells from blood. The receptors shown here come from a woman aged 18 to 35 in good health.

The V gene is TRBV7-2, the J gene TRBJ2-7; 7 bases are a match to TRBD2. Per germline, CDR1 SGHTA and CDR2 FQGNSA. After removal of 5 bases from V and 1 base from J, the junction contained 8 bases not matched to a gene. The CDR3 sequence is 15 residues long. CDR3 DNA sequence: TGTGCCAGCAGCCTTTCAGCGGGGCCTTCCTACGAGCAGTACTTC. This codes for CASSLSAGPSYEQYF.

This clone was picked up a small number of times. The chain has TRBV11-2 and TRBJ2-2; 9 bases match TRBD2. The CDR3 extends over 15 amino acids. With V trimmed by 3 bases and J by 4 bases, 3 bases remained unmatched. Germline CDR1 SGHAT, CDR2 FQNNGV. The CDR3 nucleotides read TGTGCCAGCAGCTTTTCTAGCGGGGCCACCGGGGAGCTGTTTTTT. This gives the protein CASSFSSGATGELFF.

In DNA, the CDR3 is TGTGCCAGCAGTTCCCCCGGCTTGACGGGGGGGTACGAGCAGTACTTC. Its translation is CASSSPGLTGGYEQYF. This sequence joins TRBV28 and TRBJ2-7; 8 positions match TRBD2. V lost 4 bases to trimming and J lost 4 bases; unmatched junction nucleotides: 12. Per germline, CDR1 MDHEN and CDR2 SYDVKM. This CDR3 has 16 amino acids.

A note on this clone: At one boundary the junction diverges from the germline segment, which might be a read error. Other DNA sequences of this sample code for an identical CDR3. The J gene is TRBJ2-2, the V gene TRBV30; maybe TRBD2 (5 bases). There are 13 residues in the CDR3. Germline CDR1 reads GTSNPN; CDR2 reads SVGIG (reference sequence). CDR3 in DNA: TGTGCCTGGAGTGCTGCGAACACCGGGGAACTGTTTTTT. Its translation is CAWSAANTGELFF.

This rearrangement joins TRBV13 to TRBJ2-5; TRBD2 agrees at 14 bases. Germline values: CDR1 PRHDT, CDR2 FYEKMQ (reference sequence). The length of the CDR3 is 15 residues. The V and J ends lost 0 bases and 9 bases, in that order; junction bases with no gene match: 3. The CDR3 is CASSLGGTSGGPQYF. CDR3 nucleotide sequence: TGTGCCAGCAGCTTAGGGGGGACTAGCGGGGGTCCCCAGTACTTC.

Worth noting for this clone: Other DNA sequences in the sample encode the same CDR3. V is TRBV30 and J is TRBJ1-5, with unresolved D. V gave up 0 bases and J gave up 1 base, with 7 bases separating them. The V gene's germline CDR1 is GTSNPN and CDR2 SVGIG (reference sequence). This CDR3 region has 14 residues. The CDR3 region has the DNA TGTGCCTGGAGTGTATCGGGGAGCAATCAGCCCCAGCATTTT. Protein: CAWSVSGSNQPQHF.

The CDR3 sequence: CAYRDRALQRGGYTF. CDR3 DNA sequence: TGTGCCTACCGGGACAGGGCCCTCCAGAGGGGCGGCTACACCTTC. This chain links TRBV30 with TRBJ1-2; 9 positions agree with TRBD1. CDR3 length equals 15 residues. Germline assignment: CDR1 GTSNPN and CDR2 SVGIG (reference sequence). With V trimmed by 7 bases and J by 8 bases, 17 bases remained unmatched. The whole variable domain, remainder taken from reference TRBV30 and TRBJ1-2, is SQTIHQWPATLVQPVGSPLSLECTVEGTSNPNLYWYRQAAGRGLQLLFYSVGIGQISSEVPQNLSASRPQDRQFILSSKKLLLSDSGFYLCAYRDRALQRGGYTFGSGTRLTVV.

CDR3 region: CASSRGDRGRTEAFF. The CDR3 bases are TGCGCCAGCAGCCGGGGGGACAGGGGGCGAACTGAAGCTTTCTTT. The J gene is TRBJ1-1, the V gene TRBV5-1, with 12 positions matching TRBD1. V shed 4 bases, J shed 5 bases, and the junction held 6 bases outside the gene matches. Per the germline V gene, CDR1 is SGHRS and CDR2 is YFSETQ. The CDR3 is 15 amino acids. Full variable domain (remainder filled in from reference TRBV5-1 and TRBJ1-1): KAGVTQTPRYLIKTRGQQVTLSCSPISGHRSVSWYQQTPGQGLQFLFEYFSETQRNKGNFPGRFSGRQFSNSRSEMNVSTLELGDSALYLCASSRGDRGRTEAFFGQGTRLTVV.

CDR3 in amino acids: CASSADLPTQYF. Written as DNA, the CDR3 is TGTGCCAGCAGCGCGGACTTACCTACGCAGTATTTT. The J gene is TRBJ2-3, the V gene TRBV6-1; D possibly corresponds to TRBD2 (5 bases). V gave up 6 bases and J gave up 8 bases, with 12 bases separating them. Germline CDR1 reads MNHNS; CDR2 reads SASEGT. The CDR3 length is 12 residues.

CDR3 in DNA: TGTGCCAGCAGCTGGCCGCCGGGGGTTACTGAAGCTTTCTTT. It yields the protein CASSWPPGVTEAFF. The J gene is TRBJ1-1, the V gene TRBV11-2; maybe TRBD1 (5 bases). The V gene lost 4 bases and the J gene lost 5 bases, with 14 bases spanning the gap. Per germline, CDR1 SGHAT and CDR2 FQNNGV. CDR3 size: 14 residues. The complete variable domain, with remaining parts taken from reference TRBV11-2 and TRBJ1-1, reads EAGVAQSPRYKIIEKRQSVAFWCNPISGHATLYWYQQILGQGPKLLIQFQNNGVVDDSQLPKDRFSAERLKGVDSTLKIQPAKLEDSAVYLCASSWPPGVTEAFFGQGTRLTVV.